These 18 T cell receptor beta chains came from one sample sequenced in a study of shared clonotypes between healthy human individuals. Generated by immunoSEQ multiplex PCR, the TCRdb table keeps only in-frame clones and is missing some. The sample contains 600,000 to 750,000 clones, roughly 91% of which appear only once. Input material: memory CD8+ T cells from PBMCs. This sample's subset: CD45RO+ cells pooled with CCR7-negative TemRA cells. All receptors derive from a man between 18 and 29 years old in good health. Some clones in this sample may be carry-over from other donors' samples.

The chain employs TRBV10-3 and TRBJ2-1; a weak D match, TRBD1 (7 bases). CDR1 and CDR2 (germline): ENHRY, SYGVKD. This CDR3 has 14 amino acids. The ends were cut back, 6 bases at V and 3 bases at J, with 12 bases in the middle. This CDR3 is CAIRRGQNYNEQFF. The DNA of the CDR3 is TGTGCCATCAGGCGGGGACAGAACTACAATGAGCAGTTCTTC.

The count of this clone is one. The gene calls are TRBV11-2 and TRBJ2-7; D gene ambiguous. Trimming took 8 bases from V and 7 from J, leaving 12 bases between them. CDR1 and CDR2 (germline): SGHAT, FQNNGV. This CDR3 has 11 amino acids. DNA of the CDR3: TGTGCCAGCGGTCAAGCCGGGGAGCAGTACTTC. Protein sequence: CASGQAGEQYF. Combining the CDR3 with reference TRBV11-2 and TRBJ2-7 gives the whole variable domain EAGVAQSPRYKIIEKRQSVAFWCNPISGHATLYWYQQILGQGPKLLIQFQNNGVVDDSQLPKDRFSAERLKGVDSTLKIQPAKLEDSAVYLCASGQAGEQYFGPGTRLTVT.

The rearrangement links TRBV19 to TRBJ2-6, with D possibly TRBD2 on 7 matching bases. This CDR3 contains 18 residues. CDR1 LNHDA and CDR2 SQIVND come from the germline V gene (reference sequence). V gave up 3 bases and J gave up 0 bases, with 15 bases separating them. The DNA for the CDR3 is TGTGCCAGTAGTATTTACGGGGGGCTAATCTCTGGGGCCAACGTCCTGACTTTC. Its translation is CASSIYGGLISGANVLTF.

The genes are TRBV30 and TRBJ2-1; TRBD2 aligns across 12 bases. The CDR3 extends over 14 amino acids. CDR1 and CDR2 from the germline V gene are GTSNPN and SVGIG (reference sequence). The J segment lost 9 bases and the V segment lost 4 bases, leaving 7 bases of the junction unmatched. This CDR3 is CAWKTGLAGTEQFF. The CDR3, as DNA: TGTGCCTGGAAGACCGGACTAGCGGGAACTGAGCAGTTCTTC. Variable domain in full (rest from reference TRBV30 and TRBJ2-1): SQTIHQWPATLVQPVGSPLSLECTVEGTSNPNLYWYRQAAGRGLQLLFYSVGIGQISSEVPQNLSASRPQDRQFILSSKKLLLSDSGFYLCAWKTGLAGTEQFFGPGTRLTVL.

This clone was seen only once. The V gene is TRBV11-2, the J gene TRBJ1-6; D remains ambiguous. The germline CDR1 and CDR2 sequences are SGHAT and FQNNGV. This CDR3 spans 14 amino acids. V was cut by 5 bases and J by 7 bases, with 12 bases left in between. This chain's CDR3 is CASSGPGSNSPLHF. Here the CDR3 DNA reads TGTGCCAGCAGCGGACCGGGGTCCAATTCACCCCTCCACTTT.

This clone was recorded a few times. The V gene is TRBV5-1, the J gene TRBJ2-7; 8 bases align to TRBD2. The germline CDR1 and CDR2 sequences are SGHRS and YFSETQ. V was pared by 3 bases and J by 5 bases, with 10 bases of the junction left unmatched. The CDR3 runs to 15 residues. CDR3 amino acids: CASSSHIAGGDEQYF. DNA of the CDR3: TGCGCCAGCAGCTCACACATCGCGGGGGGAGACGAGCAGTACTTC.

This clone showed up just a few times. The chain employs TRBV12-2 and TRBJ1-1; the table's D call, TRBD1, was not checked against the DNA. TRBV12-2 is flagged as a pseudogene. This CDR3 comprises 14 residues. The CDR3 loop is CASRHRDSGTEAFF. Here the CDR3 DNA reads TGTGCAAGTCGCCACCGGGACAGTGGGACTGAAGCTTTCTTT.

This clone was detected a few times. The same CDR3 is also encoded by other DNA sequences in this sample. The V and J genes are TRBV27 and TRBJ2-7, with TRBD1 matching over 9 bases. CDR3 length equals 14 residues. From germline, CDR1 is MNHEY and CDR2 SMNVEV (reference sequence). J lost 1 base, V lost 5 bases, and 3 bases had no gene match. The CDR3 sequence: CASSLGTGSYEQYF. DNA for the CDR3: TGTGCCAGCAGTCTCGGGACAGGGTCCTACGAGCAGTACTTC.

The rearrangement joins TRBV27 to TRBJ2-5; 12 bases are shared with TRBD2. The CDR3 is 16 residues long. In germline, CDR1 is MNHEY, CDR2 SMNVEV (reference sequence). V shed 0 bases and J 7 bases; nucleotides not matched to a gene: 6. CDR3 amino acids: CASSLSSEGLAGTQYF. CDR3 nucleotides: TGTGCCAGCAGTTTATCGAGTGAGGGACTAGCGGGGACCCAGTACTTC.

V usage is TRBV19 and J usage is TRBJ2-2; TRBD2 aligns across 15 bases. With V trimmed by 5 bases and J by 6 bases, 16 bases remained unmatched. CDR3 length: 20 residues. The germline gives CDR1 LNHDA, CDR2 SQIVND (reference sequence). The CDR3 DNA is TGTGCCAGTAGTCTTGGGGTTTTAGGGACTAGCGGGAGGTCGCCCGGGGAGCTGTTTTTT. It is translated as CASSLGVLGTSGRSPGELFF.

V is TRBV9 and J is TRBJ2-1; 7 bases are a match to TRBD2. The CDR3 is 14 amino acids. J gave up 3 bases and V 4 bases, and 4 bases lay outside the gene matches. Germline V lookup: CDR1 SGDLS, CDR2 YYNGEE. In DNA, the CDR3 is TGTGCCAGCAGCCTAGGGGACTACTACAATGAGCAGTTCTTC. Translating it yields CASSLGDYYNEQFF. The entire variable domain, with the rest obtained from reference TRBV9 and TRBJ2-1, is as follows: DSGVTQTPKHLITATGQRVTLRCSPRSGDLSVYWYQQSLDQGLQFLIQYYNGEERAKGNILERFSAQQFPDLHSELNLSSLELGDSALYFCASSLGDYYNEQFFGPGTRLTVL.

As concerns this clone: The identical CDR3 is also encoded by other nucleotide sequences in the sample. This chain uses TRBV28 with TRBJ2-7; D is undetermined. V lost 3 bases and J 4 bases, leaving 7 bases between the germline ends. Germline V gene lookup returns CDR1 MDHEN and CDR2 SYDVKM. The CDR3 runs to 12 residues. In DNA, the CDR3 is TGTGCCAGCAGTTTTTCGGGTTACGAGCAGTACTTC. Translating it yields CASSFSGYEQYF.

The chain combines TRBV19 with TRBJ1-5, with D possibly TRBD1 on 5 matching bases. Germline V lookup: CDR1 LNHDA, CDR2 SQIVND (reference sequence). This CDR3 is built from 15 residues. The V gene lost 3 bases and the J gene lost 3 bases, with 12 bases spanning the gap. CDR3 nucleotide sequence: TGTGCCAGTAGTATTAAGGGGAGGTTCAATCAGCCCCAGCATTTT. It is translated as CASSIKGRFNQPQHF.

This CDR3 is CASSLQWFATQYF. The DNA for the CDR3 is TGTGCCAGCAGTTTGCAGTGGTTCGCGACCCAGTACTTC. V gene TRBV27 combines with J gene TRBJ2-5; D is uncertain. Germline V gene data show CDR1 as MNHEY and CDR2 as SMNVEV (reference sequence). The length of the CDR3 is 13 residues. Trimming took off 3 bases at V and 7 bases at J, with 12 bases between the two ends.

This CDR3 reads CASSIGGDLNEAFF. For the CDR3, the DNA is TGTGCCAGTAGTATCGGGGGGGACCTAAATGAAGCTTTCTTT. The V and J genes are TRBV19 and TRBJ1-1; D might be TRBD1 (5 bases). V lost 3 bases to trimming and J lost 7 bases, with 15 bases between them. Germline loops: CDR1 LNHDA, CDR2 SQIVND (reference sequence). CDR3 size: 14 residues.

This chain connects TRBV5-6 to TRBJ1-3; the match to TRBD1 covers 8 bases. CDR1 and CDR2 (germline): SGHDT, YYEEEE. This CDR3 region has 16 residues. J gave up 0 bases and V 5 bases, and 7 bases lay outside the gene matches. CDR3 in DNA: TGTGCCAGCAGACCTAGGACAGGGAGCTCTGGAAACACCATATATTTT. Protein product: CASRPRTGSSGNTIYF.

The rearrangement links TRBV27 to TRBJ2-7, with a possible D match to TRBD1 (6 bases). The germline V gene encodes CDR1 MNHEY and CDR2 SMNVEV (reference sequence). CDR3 size: 14 residues. The ends were cut back, 3 bases at V and 4 bases at J, with 13 bases in the middle. CDR3: CASSFTQGQYEQYF. Here the CDR3 DNA reads TGTGCCAGCAGTTTTACGCAGGGGCAGTACGAGCAGTACTTC.

This chain uses TRBV4-3 with TRBJ2-7; D is uncertain. This CDR3 has 15 residues. Trimming removed 4 bases at V and 3 bases at J, with 16 bases between. Germline CDR1 reads LGHNA; CDR2 reads YSLEER. This CDR3 reads CASSPIKGNFYEQYF. DNA for the CDR3: TGCGCCAGCAGCCCAATAAAGGGAAATTTCTACGAGCAGTACTTC.